Following are 10 T cell receptor beta chains from one sample sequenced in a study of control samples from healthy donors and cancer patients (TCRdb year 2020). The library was obtained by the immunoSEQ multiplex PCR assay. Imported from immuneACCESS, the table was reduced by TCRdb to in-frame sequences with V and J called. These copies leave out some clones; in studies compared against another copy, an unresolved V gene accounts for under half, and the cause of the remainder is not known. For this sample the table gives tens of thousands of clones, of which around nine tenths were detected only once. 3% to 4.5% of the sample rests with the top ten. What was sequenced was blood. The receptors originated from a woman younger than 35 in good health.

This chain uses TRBV27 with TRBJ1-2; possibly TRBD1 for D (5 bases). There are 13 residues in the CDR3. Germline V gene sequence: CDR1 MNHEY, CDR2 SMNVEV (reference sequence). The V end lost 2 bases, the J end lost 5 bases, and 9 bases lay between the germline ends. CDR3 in DNA: TGTGCCAGCAGTTTAGGAGGGGCATATGGCTACACCTTC. Its protein product is CASSLGGAYGYTF.

CDR3 sequence reads: CSVEAVGTTYGYTF. CDR3 nucleotides: TGCAGCGTTGAAGCCGTCGGGACCACCTATGGCTACACCTTC. The chain has TRBV29-1 and TRBJ1-2, with D perhaps TRBD1 (5 bases). Germline assignment: CDR1 SQVTM and CDR2 ANQGSEA. CDR3 length equals 14 residues. The V end lost 1 base, the J end lost 4 bases, and 13 bases lay between the germline ends.

The chain is built from TRBV2 and TRBJ2-3; TRBD2 matches at 11 bases. The CDR3 spans 15 residues. Germline V gene lookup returns CDR1 SNHLY and CDR2 FYNNEI. Germline trimming cut 5 bases from V and 3 bases from J; bases unmatched to any gene: 4. CDR3 coding DNA: TGTGCCAGCAGTTATAGCGGGGGGGCTACAGATACGCAGTATTTT. Protein sequence: CASSYSGGATDTQYF. Using reference TRBV2 and TRBJ2-3 for the parts outside the CDR3, the full variable domain is EPEVTQTPSHQVTQMGQEVILRCVPISNHLYFYWYRQILGQKVEFLVSFYNNEISEKSEIFDDQFSVERPDGSNFTLKIRSTKLEDSAMYFCASSYSGGATDTQYFGPGTRLTVL.

In this sample, this clone turned up once. The CDR3 bases are TGTGCCAGCAGCCAAGACCGGGGACGCACAGATACGCAGTATTTT. This sequence encodes CASSQDRGRTDTQYF. The chain couples TRBV14 to TRBJ2-3; D is possibly TRBD1 or TRBD2 (5 bases each). The CDR3 runs 15 residues. Trimming took off 0 bases at V and 1 base at J, with 8 bases between the two ends. Germline CDR1 reads SGHDN; CDR2 reads FVKESK.

The rearrangement joins TRBV27 to TRBJ2-7; the match to TRBD1 covers 8 bases. Trimming at V came to 6 bases and at J to 0 bases, leaving 10 bases not matched to a gene. CDR1 is MNHEY and CDR2 is SMNVEV in the germline V gene (reference sequence). The CDR3 runs 16 residues. The CDR3 loop is CASRLGGQESSYEQYF. Written as DNA, the CDR3 is TGTGCCAGCAGATTAGGGGGACAGGAGAGCTCCTACGAGCAGTACTTC.

This clone appeared a single time. This chain connects TRBV18 to TRBJ1-2; D unclear. V gave up 1 base and J gave up 8 bases, with 17 bases separating them. The germline CDR1 and CDR2 sequences are KGHSH and LQKENI. The CDR3 extends over 15 amino acids. The CDR3 nucleotides read TGTGCCAGCTCACCACTGGCACCTCTACGGGAGGGCTACACCTTC. As protein: CASSPLAPLREGYTF.

The chain joins TRBV3-1 (or the pseudogene TRBV3-2) to TRBJ1-3, with 7 positions matching TRBD1. CDR1 and CDR2 from the germline V gene are LGHDT and YNNKEL (reference sequence). The CDR3 is 15 residues long. Trimming removed 2 bases from V and 8 bases from J; junction bases left unmatched: 9. The CDR3 loop is CASSQRSAGGHTIYF. The CDR3 DNA reads TGTGCCAGCAGCCAACGGTCCGCAGGGGGGCACACCATATATTTT.

The gene calls are TRBV6-5 and TRBJ2-7; 7 bases match TRBD1. Germline values: CDR1 MNHEY, CDR2 SVGAGI. V shed 7 bases, J shed 1 base, and the junction held 10 bases outside the gene matches. This CDR3 is built from 15 residues. CDR3 bases: TGTGCCAGCACTGTAACAGGGGATCAGTCCTACGAGCAGTACTTC. This gives the protein CASTVTGDQSYEQYF.

V is TRBV5-1 and J is TRBJ1-2, with D possibly matching TRBD1 (6 bases). Trimming cost V 4 bases and J 8 bases, with 15 bases left between them. CDR3 size: 13 residues. Germline V gene sequence: CDR1 SGHRS, CDR2 YFSETQ. The CDR3 spells CASSLEQGWGYTF. The CDR3 DNA is TGCGCCAGCAGCCTTGAACAGGGCTGGGGCTACACCTTC. The whole variable domain, remainder taken from reference TRBV5-1 and TRBJ1-2, is KAGVTQTPRYLIKTRGQQVTLSCSPISGHRSVSWYQQTPGQGLQFLFEYFSETQRNKGNFPGRFSGRQFSNSRSEMNVSTLELGDSALYLCASSLEQGWGYTFGSGTRLTVV.

Regarding this clone: The sample holds other DNA sequences that translate to the same CDR3. This chain connects TRBV9 to TRBJ1-1; no clear D gene. The CDR3 is 13 residues long. V was clipped by 2 bases and J by 1 base, with 6 bases between them. CDR1 and CDR2 (germline): SGDLS, YYNGEE. CDR3 bases: TGTGCCAGCAGCGTCGGATCGAACACTGAAGCTTTCTTT. Protein: CASSVGSNTEAFF.